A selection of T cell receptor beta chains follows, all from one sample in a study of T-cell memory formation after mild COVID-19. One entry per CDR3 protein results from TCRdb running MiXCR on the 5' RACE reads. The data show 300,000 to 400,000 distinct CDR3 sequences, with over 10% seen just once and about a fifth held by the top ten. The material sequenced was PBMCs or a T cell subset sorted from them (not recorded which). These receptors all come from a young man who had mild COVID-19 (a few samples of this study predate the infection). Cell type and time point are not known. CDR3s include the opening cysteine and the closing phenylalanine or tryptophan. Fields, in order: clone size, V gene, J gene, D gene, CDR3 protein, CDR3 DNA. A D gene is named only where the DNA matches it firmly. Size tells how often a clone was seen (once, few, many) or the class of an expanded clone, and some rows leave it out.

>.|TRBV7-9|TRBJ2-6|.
CASSARSGANVLTF
TGTGCCAGCAGCGCCCGCTCTGGGGCCAACGTCCTGACTTTC
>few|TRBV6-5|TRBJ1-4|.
CASSWAASNEKLFF
TGTGCCAGCAGTTGGGCAGCCTCTAATGAAAAACTGTTTTTT
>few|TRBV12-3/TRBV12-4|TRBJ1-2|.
CASSFAGKVGGYTF
TGTGCCAGCAGTTTCGCAGGGAAGGTTGGGGGCTACACCTTC
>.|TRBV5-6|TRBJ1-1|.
CASSFGQPNTEAFF
TGTGCCAGCAGCTTTGGGCAGCCGAACACTGAAGCTTTCTTT
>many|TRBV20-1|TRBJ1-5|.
CSARDLARSSQHF
TGCAGTGCTAGAGATCTGGCGCGCAGTTCTCAGCATTTT
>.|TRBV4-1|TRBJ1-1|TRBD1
CASSQEQGAMTEAFF
TGCGCCAGCAGCCAAGAACAGGGGGCAATGACTGAAGCTTTCTTT
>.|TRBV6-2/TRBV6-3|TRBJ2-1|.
CASSHTRLDNEQFF
TGTGCCAGCAGTCACACGCGCTTGGACAATGAGCAGTTCTTC
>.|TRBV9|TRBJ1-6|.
CASSSRDASSYNSPLHF
TGTGCCAGCAGCAGCCGGGACGCTAGCTCCTATAATTCACCCCTCCACTTT
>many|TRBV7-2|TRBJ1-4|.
CASRRQALMKRLFF
TGTGCCAGCAGGAGACAAGCTTTAATGAAAAGACTGTTTTTT
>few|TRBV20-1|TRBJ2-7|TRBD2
CSAQLAGGLNEQYF
TGCAGTGCTCAACTAGCGGGGGGGCTAAACGAGCAGTACTTC
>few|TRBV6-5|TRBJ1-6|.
CASSQGLGYNSPLHF
TGTGCCAGCAGCCAGGGGTTGGGCTATAATTCACCCCTCCACTTT
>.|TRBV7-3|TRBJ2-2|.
CASSLTADTGELFF
TGTGCCAGCAGCTTAACAGCCGACACCGGGGAGCTGTTTTTT
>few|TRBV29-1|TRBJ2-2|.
CSVADSNTGELFF
TGCAGCGTTGCGGATTCGAACACCGGGGAGCTGTTTTTT
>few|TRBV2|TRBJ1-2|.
CASSEIPGRIHYGYTF
TGTGCCAGCAGTGAGATTCCAGGGAGAATACACTATGGCTACACCTTC
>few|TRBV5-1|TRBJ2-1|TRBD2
CASSLGLADDNEQFF
TGCGCCAGCAGCTTGGGACTAGCGGATGACAATGAGCAGTTCTTC
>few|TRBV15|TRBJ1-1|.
CATSAGQNTEAFF
TGTGCCACCTCTGCGGGGCAGAACACTGAAGCTTTCTTT
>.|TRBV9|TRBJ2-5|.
CASSVGVSPGETQYF
TGTGCCAGCAGCGTGGGGGTCTCGCCCGGGGAGACCCAGTACTTC
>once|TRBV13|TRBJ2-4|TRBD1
CASSQSGTGGLFKNIQYF
TGTGCCAGCAGCCAATCCGGGACAGGGGGCCTGTTCAAAAACATTCAGTACTTC
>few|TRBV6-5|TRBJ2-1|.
CASTSPGRGPYNEQFF
TGTGCCAGCACCTCACCGGGACGGGGACCCTACAATGAGCAGTTCTTC
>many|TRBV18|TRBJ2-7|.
CASSPAGTAYEQYF
TGTGCCAGCTCACCGGCGGGCACCGCTTACGAGCAGTACTTC
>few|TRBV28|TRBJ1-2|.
CASSLVEPTASYGYTF
TGTGCCAGCAGTTTAGTGGAGCCGACAGCCAGCTATGGCTACACCTTC
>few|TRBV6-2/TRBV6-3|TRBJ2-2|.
CASSYLTVNTGELFF
TGTGCCAGCAGTTACCTGACAGTAAACACCGGGGAGCTGTTTTTT
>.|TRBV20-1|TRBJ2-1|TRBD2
CSASQTSGVYNEQFF
TGCAGTGCTAGTCAGACTAGCGGAGTTTACAATGAGCAGTTCTTC
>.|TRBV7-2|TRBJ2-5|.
CASSLESRGQETQYF
TGTGCCAGCAGCTTAGAATCCAGGGGCCAGGAGACCCAGTACTTC
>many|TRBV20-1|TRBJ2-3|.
CSAPPLVLHTDTQYF
TGCAGTGCCCCCCCTTTAGTGCTCCACACAGATACGCAGTATTTT
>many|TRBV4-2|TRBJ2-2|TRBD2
CASSQGLAGGPSTGELFF
TGTGCCAGCAGCCAAGGACTAGCGGGGGGGCCGAGCACCGGGGAGCTGTTTTTT
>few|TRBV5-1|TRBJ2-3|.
CASSLVGGGGTDTQYF
TGCGCCAGCAGCTTGGTCGGGGGAGGCGGCACAGATACGCAGTATTTT
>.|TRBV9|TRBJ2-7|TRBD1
CASSVTGDPYEQYF
TGTGCCAGCAGCGTCACAGGGGATCCCTACGAGCAGTACTTC
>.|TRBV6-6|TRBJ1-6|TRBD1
CASWGTDNSPLHF
TGTGCCAGCTGGGGGACAGACAATTCACCCCTCCACTTT
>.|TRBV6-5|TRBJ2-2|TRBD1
CASTRTGGWNTGELFF
TGTGCCAGCACTAGGACAGGGGGCTGGAACACCGGGGAGCTGTTTTTT
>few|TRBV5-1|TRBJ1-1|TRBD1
CASTFDRVQSTEAFF
TGCGCCAGCACCTTCGACAGGGTACAAAGCACTGAAGCTTTCTTT
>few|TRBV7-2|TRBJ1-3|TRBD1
CASSAHRGPGNTIYF
TGTGCCAGCAGCGCCCACAGGGGACCTGGAAACACCATATATTTT
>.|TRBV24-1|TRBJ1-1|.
CATSAGRTTEAFF
TGTGCCACCAGTGCGGGACGGACTACTGAAGCTTTCTTT
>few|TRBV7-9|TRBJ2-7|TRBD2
CASSSGTPPGGQYF
TGTGCCAGCAGCTCCGGGACCCCGCCGGGGGGGCAGTACTTC
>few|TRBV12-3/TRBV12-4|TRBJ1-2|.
CASSSGTERNYGYTF
TGTGCCAGCAGCTCAGGGACGGAACGAAACTATGGCTACACCTTC
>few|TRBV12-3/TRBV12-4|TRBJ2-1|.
CASSSGLSQGDNEQFF
TGTGCCAGCAGTTCGGGACTATCCCAGGGGGACAATGAGCAGTTCTTC
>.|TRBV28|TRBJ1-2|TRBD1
CASSLPSHDRGDGYTF
TGTGCCAGCAGTTTACCTAGCCACGACAGGGGTGATGGCTACACCTTC
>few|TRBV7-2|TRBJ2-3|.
CASSPVLSTDTQYF
TGTGCCAGCAGCCCCGTCTTGAGCACAGATACGCAGTATTTT
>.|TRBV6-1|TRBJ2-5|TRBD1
CASSEKAGGQETQYF
TGTGCCAGCAGTGAAAAGGCAGGGGGCCAAGAGACCCAGTACTTC